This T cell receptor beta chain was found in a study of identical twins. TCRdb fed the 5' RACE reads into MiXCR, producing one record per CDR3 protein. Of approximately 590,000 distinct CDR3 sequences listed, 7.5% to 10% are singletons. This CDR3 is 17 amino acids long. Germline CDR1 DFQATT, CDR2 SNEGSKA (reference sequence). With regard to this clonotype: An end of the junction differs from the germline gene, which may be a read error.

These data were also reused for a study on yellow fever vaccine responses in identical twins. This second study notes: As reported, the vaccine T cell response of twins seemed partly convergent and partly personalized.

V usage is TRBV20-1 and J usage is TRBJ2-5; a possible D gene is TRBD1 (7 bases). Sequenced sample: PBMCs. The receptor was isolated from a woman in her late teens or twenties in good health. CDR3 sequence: CCARWGGDRDMGETQYF. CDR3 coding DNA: TGCTGTGCTAGATGGGGAGGCGACAGGGACATGGGAGAGACCCAGTACTTC.